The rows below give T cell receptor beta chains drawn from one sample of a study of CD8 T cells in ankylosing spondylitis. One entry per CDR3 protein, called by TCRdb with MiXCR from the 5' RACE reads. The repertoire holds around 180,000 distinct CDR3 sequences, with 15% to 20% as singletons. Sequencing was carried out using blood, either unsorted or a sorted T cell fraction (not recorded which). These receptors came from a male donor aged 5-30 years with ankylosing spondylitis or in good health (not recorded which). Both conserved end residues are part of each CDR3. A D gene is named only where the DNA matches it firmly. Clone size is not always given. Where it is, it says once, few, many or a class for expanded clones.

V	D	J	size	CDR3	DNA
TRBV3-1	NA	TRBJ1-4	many	CASSQGGVNEKLFF	TGTGCCAGCAGCCAAGGAGGGGTTAATGAAAAACTGTTTTTT
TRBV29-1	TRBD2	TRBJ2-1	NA	CSSRLAGGPVEQFF	TGCAGCAGCAGGCTAGCGGGAGGGCCGGTTGAGCAGTTCTTC
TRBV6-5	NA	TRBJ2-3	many	CASTLREGSSDTQYF	TGTGCCAGCACCTTAAGGGAAGGGAGTAGCGATACGCAGTATTTT
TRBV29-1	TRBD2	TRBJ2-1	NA	CSVDPSGIYNEQFF	TGCAGCGTTGATCCCAGCGGGATCTACAATGAGCAGTTCTTC
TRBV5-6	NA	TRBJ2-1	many	CASSLWVSTYNEQFF	TGTGCCAGCAGCTTGTGGGTTAGCACCTACAATGAGCAGTTCTTC
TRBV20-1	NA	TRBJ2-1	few	CSATKDSFDEQFF	TGCAGTGCTACTAAAGACTCGTTCGATGAGCAGTTCTTC
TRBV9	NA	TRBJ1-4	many	CALTEKLFF	TGTGCCCTCACGGAAAAACTGTTTTTT
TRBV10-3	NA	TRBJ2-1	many	CAISEAYEQFF	TGTGCCATCAGTGAAGCGTATGAGCAGTTCTTC
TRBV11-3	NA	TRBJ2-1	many	CASSLDSRVNEQFF	TGTGCCAGCAGCTTAGATTCCAGGGTCAATGAGCAGTTCTTC
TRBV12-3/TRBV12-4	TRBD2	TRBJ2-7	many	CASSLGASGYYEQYF	TGTGCCAGCAGTTTAGGGGCTAGCGGTTACTACGAGCAGTACTTC
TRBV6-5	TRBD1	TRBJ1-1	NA	CASSRDRRNTEAFF	TGTGCCAGCAGCCGGGACAGGAGGAACACTGAAGCTTTCTTT
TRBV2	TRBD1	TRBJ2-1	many	CASEIRDSYNEQFF	TGTGCCAGCGAAATCCGGGACAGTTACAATGAGCAGTTCTTC
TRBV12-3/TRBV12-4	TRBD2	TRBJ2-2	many	CASSPSGISTGELFF	TGTGCCAGCAGCCCAAGCGGGATTTCCACCGGGGAGCTGTTTTTT
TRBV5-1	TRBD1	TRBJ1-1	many	CASSPTTGVRTEAFF	TGCGCCAGCAGCCCAACTACAGGGGTGAGGACTGAAGCTTTCTTT
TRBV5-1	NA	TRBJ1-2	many	CASSSGAANYGYTF	TGCGCCAGCAGCTCTGGGGCAGCTAACTATGGCTACACCTTC
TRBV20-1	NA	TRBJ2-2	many	CSAYRRTGELFF	TGCAGTGCTTACCGTCGGACCGGGGAGCTGTTTTTT
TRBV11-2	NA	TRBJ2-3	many	CASSLALASTDTQYF	TGTGCCAGCAGCTTAGCCCTAGCAAGCACAGATACGCAGTATTTT
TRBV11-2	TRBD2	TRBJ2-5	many	CASSLGVGTSGETQYF	TGTGCCAGCAGCTTAGGTGTCGGGACTAGCGGGGAGACCCAGTACTTC
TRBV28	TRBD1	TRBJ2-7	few	CASSSYPGTGNQYEQYF	TGTGCCAGCAGTTCCTACCCGGGGACAGGGAATCAGTACGAGCAGTACTTC
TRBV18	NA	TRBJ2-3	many	CASSPRDQSRDTQYF	TGTGCCAGCTCACCCCGGGACCAGTCTAGAGATACGCAGTATTTT
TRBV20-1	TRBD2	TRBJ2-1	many	CSARGGTSVYNEQFF	TGCAGTGCTAGGGGGGGGACTTCCGTCTACAATGAGCAGTTCTTC
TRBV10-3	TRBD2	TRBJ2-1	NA	CAVKTGLALNEQFF	TGTGCCGTAAAAACGGGACTAGCGTTGAATGAGCAGTTCTTC
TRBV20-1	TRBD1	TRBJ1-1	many	CSALGQVPTEAFF	TGCAGTGCCCTGGGACAGGTTCCGACTGAAGCTTTCTTT
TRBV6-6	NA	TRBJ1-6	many	CASRVFGDSPLHF	TGTGCCAGCAGGGTCTTCGGTGATTCACCCCTCCACTTT
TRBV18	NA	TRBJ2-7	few	CASSTLEYYEQYF	TGTGCCAGCTCAACACTAGAATACTACGAGCAGTACTTC
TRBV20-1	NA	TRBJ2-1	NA	CSASPHEQFF	TGCAGTGCTAGTCCACATGAGCAGTTCTTC
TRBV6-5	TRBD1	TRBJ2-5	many	CASSSRDRGGETQYF	TGTGCCAGCAGTTCAAGGGACAGGGGTGGAGAGACCCAGTACTTC
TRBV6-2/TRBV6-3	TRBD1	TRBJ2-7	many	CASSPSGTGQNEQYF	TGTGCCAGCAGTCCATCCGGGACAGGGCAAAACGAGCAGTACTTC
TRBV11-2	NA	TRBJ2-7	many	CASSLVASYEQYF	TGTGCCAGCAGCTTAGTGGCGTCTTACGAGCAGTACTTC
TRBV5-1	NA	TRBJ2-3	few	CASSQSLSSTDTQYF	TGCGCCAGCAGTCAGTCACTCTCTAGCACAGATACGCAGTATTTT
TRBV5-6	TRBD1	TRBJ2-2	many	CASSSTGTGHTGELFF	TGTGCCAGCAGCTCCACCGGGACAGGGCACACCGGGGAGCTGTTTTTT
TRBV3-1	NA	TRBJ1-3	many	CASSPSAGNTIYF	TGTGCCAGCAGCCCCTCTGCGGGAAACACCATATATTTT
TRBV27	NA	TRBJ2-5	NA	CASRHGSRKLETQYF	TGTGCCAGCAGGCACGGGAGTCGTAAACTGGAGACCCAGTACTTC
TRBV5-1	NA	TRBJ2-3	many	CASSFAPSTQYF	TGCGCCAGCAGCTTTGCTCCCAGTACGCAGTATTTT
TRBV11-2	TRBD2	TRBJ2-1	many	CASSFPAGAGFNEQFF	TGTGCCAGCAGCTTTCCGGCGGGAGCCGGATTCAATGAGCAGTTCTTC
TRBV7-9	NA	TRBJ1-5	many	CASSLARVGRPNQPQHF	TGTGCCAGCAGCTTAGCGAGAGTTGGACGGCCAAATCAGCCCCAGCATTTT
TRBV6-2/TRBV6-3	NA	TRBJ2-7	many	CASSGVSYEQYF	TGTGCCAGCAGCGGGGTTTCCTACGAGCAGTACTTC